A selection of T cell receptor beta chains follows, all from one sample in a study of radiotherapy plus CTLA-4 blockade in lung cancer. The method was immunoSEQ multiplex PCR; TCRdb's version includes in-frame clones alone and lacks a portion of them. The profile shows roughly 110,000 clones, 81% of them singletons. This sample comprised peripheral blood, obtained from a patient treated with radiotherapy plus ipilimumab. The receptor source for this set is a human donor with non-small cell lung cancer that progressed on radiotherapy plus ipilimumab. Some clones in this sample may be carry-over from other donors' samples. The CDR3 runs from the conserved cysteine through the conserved F or W. The order of the fields is V gene, D gene, clone size, J gene, CDR3 DNA, CDR3 protein. The D gene is left open where the match is weak. Size is omitted from some rows. Given values are once, few, many or a class for expanded clones.

V: TRBV6-5
D: TRBD1
size: .
J: TRBJ1-4
DNA: TGTGCCAGCAGCCTTGGGACAGCCAATGAAAAACTGTTTTTT
CDR3: CASSLGTANEKLFF

V: TRBV19
D: TRBD1
size: .
J: TRBJ2-7
DNA: TGTGCCAGTAGTATGGGGGACAGCGAGGACGAGCAGTACTTC
CDR3: CASSMGDSEDEQYF

V: TRBV4-2
D: .
size: .
J: TRBJ1-2
DNA: TGTGCCAGCAGCCAAGAGGGGAGGGCGGGGGGTGGCTACACCTTC
CDR3: CASSQEGRAGGGYTF

V: TRBV19
D: .
size: .
J: TRBJ1-6
DNA: TGTGCCAGTAGTATAGGTTTGGGCGGACCCCGGGCCCTCCACTTT
CDR3: CASSIGLGGPRALHF

V: TRBV5-1
D: .
size: .
J: TRBJ2-3
DNA: TGCGCCAGCAGCATCGAGTCCCCCACAGATACGCAGTATTTT
CDR3: CASSIESPTDTQYF

V: TRBV6-5
D: .
size: .
J: TRBJ2-5
DNA: TGTGCCAGCATCACCCGGCGCGGCCAAGAGACCCAGTACTTC
CDR3: CASITRRGQETQYF

V: TRBV6-6
D: .
size: .
J: TRBJ2-3
DNA: TGTGCCAGTAGGACGGGATATGGAGATACGCAGTATTTT
CDR3: CASRTGYGDTQYF

V: TRBV30
D: TRBD2
size: .
J: TRBJ2-3
DNA: TGTGCCTGGACAGGGTGGGCGTTAGGAGGGAGGGCAGATACGCAGTATTTT
CDR3: CAWTGWALGGRADTQYF

V: TRBV7-2
D: .
size: .
J: TRBJ2-7
DNA: TGTGCCAGCAGCTTAGCATGGTCGCAGTTCGAGCAGTACTTC
CDR3: CASSLAWSQFEQYF

V: TRBV7-3
D: TRBD2
size: few
J: TRBJ2-2
DNA: TGTGCCAGCAGCCCCGCACCTACTAGCGGGGGGGTACCCGGGGAGCTGTTTTTT
CDR3: CASSPAPTSGGVPGELFF

V: TRBV10-3
D: .
size: many
J: TRBJ2-2
DNA: TGTGCCATAGCACAGGGCAACACCGGGGAGCTGTTTTTT
CDR3: CAIAQGNTGELFF

V: TRBV5-4
D: .
size: .
J: TRBJ2-3
DNA: TGTGCCAGCTGGGACTTCACAGATACGCAGTATTTT
CDR3: CASWDFTDTQYF

V: TRBV15
D: TRBD1
size: few
J: TRBJ1-2
DNA: TGTGCCACCAGCAGTGACAGGGCCCTCTATGGCTACACCTTC
CDR3: CATSSDRALYGYTF